Sequencing of this TCR beta chain was carried out in a study of OX40 agonist ivuxolimab in advanced cancers. Across the whole study: Patients receiving dose escalation had hepatocellular carcinoma, melanoma, renal cell or head and neck cancer. Males comprised 82.7% of the group, whose mean age was approximately 62 years (range 23 to 79).

Generated by immunoSEQ multiplex PCR, the TCRdb table keeps only in-frame clones and is missing some. The data contain fewer than 85,000 clones, around four fifths of them singletons. The CDR3 totals 13 residues. V shed 3 bases and J shed 3 bases, with 9 bases lying between them. Germline V gives CDR1 GTSNPN, CDR2 SVGIG (reference sequence). This TCR came from an adult with an advanced solid tumor such as melanoma, head and neck, liver or kidney cancer. This sequence joins TRBV30 and TRBJ1-5, with unresolved D. The specimen was CD4+ or CD8+ T cells sorted from blood, collected in a trial of the OX40 agonist ivuxolimab. CDR3 DNA sequence: TGTGCCTGGAGGAGAGAGAACAATCAGCCCCAGCATTTT. This sequence encodes CAWRRENNQPQHF.